Listed here are 12 T cell receptor beta chains from one sample, sequenced in a study of blood T cell repertoires in COVID-19. Profiled with immunoSEQ multiplex PCR; TCRdb holds only in-frame clones, not every one. The sample gives some 510,000 clones, 85% to 90% of which show up once; around 1.9% is in the top ten. The source material was PBMCs or T cells enriched from blood (not recorded which). Receptors originate from a woman aged 40 to 49 who had recovered from COVID-19.

The V gene is TRBV11-2, the J gene TRBJ1-1; TRBD1 might be the D (6 bases). Germline V lookup: CDR1 SGHAT, CDR2 FQNNGV. The CDR3 loop spans 13 amino acids. V was clipped by 4 bases and J by 1 base, with 7 bases between them. CDR3 in amino acids: CASSSGQNTEAFF. The CDR3 DNA reads TGTGCCAGCAGCTCGGGACAGAACACTGAAGCTTTCTTT.

This clone has only one observation. The chain recombines TRBV5-8 with TRBJ1-2; 10 bases align to TRBD1. The CDR3 totals 13 residues. Germline CDR1 SGHTS, CDR2 YDEGEE. V lost 9 bases, J lost 8 bases, and 10 bases stayed unmatched. CDR3 sequence reads: CAIPRDRGLGYTF. The CDR3 nucleotides read TGTGCCATTCCCCGGGACAGGGGTTTGGGCTACACCTTC.

As DNA, the CDR3 is TGTGCCAGCAGCGACTACTACGAGCAGTACTTC. As protein: CASSDYYEQYF. The chain carries TRBV14 and TRBJ2-7; D is perhaps TRBD2 (5 bases). The V end lost 5 bases, the J end lost 3 bases, and 5 bases lay between the germline ends. Germline V gene data show CDR1 as SGHDN and CDR2 as FVKESK. The CDR3 is 11 amino acids. Based on the CDR3 plus reference TRBV14 and TRBJ2-7, the full variable domain is EAGVTQFPSHSVIEKGQTVTLRCDPISGHDNLYWYRRVMGKEIKFLLHFVKESKQDESGMPNNRFLAERTGGTYSTLKVQPAELEDSGVYFCASSDYYEQYFGPGTRLTVT.

The chain couples TRBV3-1 (or the pseudogene TRBV3-2) to TRBJ1-5, with D possibly matching TRBD1 (5 bases). Looked up from germline, CDR1 is LGHDT and CDR2 is YNNKEL (reference sequence). The length of the CDR3 is 17 residues. V was clipped by 0 bases and J by 2 bases, with 14 bases between them. The CDR3 reads CASSQEFQGGGNQPQHF. The CDR3, as DNA: TGTGCCAGCAGCCAAGAATTTCAGGGAGGTGGCAATCAGCCCCAGCATTTT.

This clone was seen a handful of times. The rearrangement joins TRBV14 to TRBJ1-1, with 7 nucleotides matching TRBD1. The length of the CDR3 is 14 residues. CDR1 and CDR2 (germline): SGHDN, FVKESK. Losses at the gene ends were 6 bases for V and 4 bases for J; bases not matched to a gene: 8. This chain's CDR3 is CASSRITGVTEAFF. The CDR3 nucleotides are TGTGCCAGCAGTCGAATTACAGGGGTCACTGAAGCTTTCTTT.

The chain couples TRBV25-1 to TRBJ2-1, with 9 bases matching TRBD2. The J segment lost 0 bases and the V segment lost 5 bases, leaving 5 bases of the junction unmatched. The CDR3 covers 16 residues. Germline V gives CDR1 MGHDK, CDR2 SYGVNS. CDR3 protein: CASSNLSGSSYNEQFF. CDR3 in DNA: TGTGCCAGCAGTAACCTTAGCGGGAGCTCCTACAATGAGCAGTTCTTC.

This clone was counted between two and nine times. The V and J genes are TRBV18 and TRBJ1-3; weak D call: TRBD1 (5 bases). This CDR3 has 15 amino acids. The V end lost 6 bases, the J end lost 4 bases, and 16 bases lay between the germline ends. Per germline, CDR1 KGHSH and CDR2 LQKENI. CDR3 bases: TGTGCCAGCTCCGCTCGGGAGAGGGACGGAAACACCATATATTTT. This gives the protein CASSARERDGNTIYF.

V is TRBV19 and J is TRBJ1-2; the D gene is possibly TRBD1 (5 bases). Germline CDR1 is LNHDA and CDR2 is SQIVND (reference sequence). V lost 6 bases and J 7 bases, leaving 12 bases between the germline ends. The length of the CDR3 is 12 residues. CDR3 nucleotides: TGTGCCAGTAGCCTCAGGGAATTTGGCTACACCTTC. The encoded protein is CASSLREFGYTF.

The chain has TRBV5-1 and TRBJ2-7; no clear D. Between the trimmed V and J ends, which lost 1 base and 5 bases, there was a span of 19 bases. Germline CDR1 and CDR2: SGHRS and YFSETQ. This CDR3 comprises 16 residues. For the CDR3, the DNA is TGCGCCAGCAGCTTGACCCAGGCATTGGGCCCCAACGAGCAGTACTTC. Amino acids: CASSLTQALGPNEQYF. Full variable domain (outside the CDR3, taken from reference TRBV5-1 and TRBJ2-7): KAGVTQTPRYLIKTRGQQVTLSCSPISGHRSVSWYQQTPGQGLQFLFEYFSETQRNKGNFPGRFSGRQFSNSRSEMNVSTLELGDSALYLCASSLTQALGPNEQYFGPGTRLTVT.

The chain carries TRBV4-1 and TRBJ2-5; 8 bases align to TRBD2. CDR1 and CDR2 (germline): MGHRA, YSYEKL. CDR3 length: 16 residues. The J segment lost 4 bases and the V segment lost 1 base, leaving 8 bases of the junction unmatched. The CDR3 DNA reads TGCGCCAGCAGCCAAGGTAGCGGGGTGGGGGGAGAGACCCAGTACTTC. Amino acids: CASSQGSGVGGETQYF.

The table lists this clone with a few counts. The CDR3 bases are TGTGCCAGCAGTTACTCGGGACAGGGTCGTGGCTACACCTTC. Protein: CASSYSGQGRGYTF. The J gene is TRBJ1-2, the V gene TRBV6-5; 9 nucleotides match TRBD1. The CDR3 runs to 14 residues. V lost 0 bases, J lost 7 bases, and 3 bases stayed unmatched. Germline values: CDR1 MNHEY, CDR2 SVGAGI.

In DNA form, the CDR3 reads TGCGCCAGCAAAGAAGGACGGGGGAAAGAGACCCAGTACTTC. The encoded protein is CASKEGRGKETQYF. The chain recombines TRBV5-1 with TRBJ2-5; possible D gene TRBD2, 6 bases. V lost 6 bases and J lost 3, with 15 bases in between. The germline V gene encodes CDR1 SGHRS and CDR2 YFSETQ. The CDR3 is 14 amino acids.